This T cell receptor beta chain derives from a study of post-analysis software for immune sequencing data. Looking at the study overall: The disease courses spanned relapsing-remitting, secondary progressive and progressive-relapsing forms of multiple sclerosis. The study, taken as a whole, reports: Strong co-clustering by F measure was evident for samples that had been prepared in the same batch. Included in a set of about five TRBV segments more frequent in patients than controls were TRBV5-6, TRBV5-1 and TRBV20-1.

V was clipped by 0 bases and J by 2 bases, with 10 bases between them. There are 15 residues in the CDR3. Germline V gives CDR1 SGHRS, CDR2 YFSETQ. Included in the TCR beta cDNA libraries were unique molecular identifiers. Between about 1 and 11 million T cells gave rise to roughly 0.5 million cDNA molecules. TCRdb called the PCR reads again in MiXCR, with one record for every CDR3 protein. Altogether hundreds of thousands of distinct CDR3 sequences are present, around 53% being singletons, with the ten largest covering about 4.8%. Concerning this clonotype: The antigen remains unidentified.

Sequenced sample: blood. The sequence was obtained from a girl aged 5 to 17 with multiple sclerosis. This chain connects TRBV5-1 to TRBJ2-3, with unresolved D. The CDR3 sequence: CASSLEQVSTDTQYF. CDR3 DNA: TGCGCCAGCAGCTTGGAGCAGGTATCCACAGATACGCAGTATTTT.